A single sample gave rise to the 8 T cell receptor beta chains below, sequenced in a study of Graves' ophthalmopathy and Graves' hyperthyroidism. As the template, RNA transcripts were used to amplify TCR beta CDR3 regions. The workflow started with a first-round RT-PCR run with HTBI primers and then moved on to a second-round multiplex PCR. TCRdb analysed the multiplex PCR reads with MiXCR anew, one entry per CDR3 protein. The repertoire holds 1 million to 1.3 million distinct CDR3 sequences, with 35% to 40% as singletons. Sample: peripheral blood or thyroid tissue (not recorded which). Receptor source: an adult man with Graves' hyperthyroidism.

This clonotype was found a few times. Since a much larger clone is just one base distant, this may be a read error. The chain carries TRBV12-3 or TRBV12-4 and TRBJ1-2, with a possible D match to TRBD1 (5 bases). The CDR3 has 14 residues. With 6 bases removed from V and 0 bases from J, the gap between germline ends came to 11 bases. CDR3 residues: CASRAGTSNYGYTF. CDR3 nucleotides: TGTGCCAGCAGGGCCGGGACTTCTAACTATGGCTACACCTTC.

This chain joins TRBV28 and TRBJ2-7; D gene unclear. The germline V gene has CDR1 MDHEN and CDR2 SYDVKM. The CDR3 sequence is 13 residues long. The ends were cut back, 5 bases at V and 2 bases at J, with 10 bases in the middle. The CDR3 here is CASSGRAPYEQYF. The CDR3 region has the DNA TGTGCCAGCAGTGGTCGGGCTCCCTACGAGCAGTACTTC.

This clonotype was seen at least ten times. CDR3 in DNA: TGTGCCAGCAGCTTGTCGGGTCAGGGGGGCACATCTGGGGCCAACGTCCTGACTTTC. It specifies CASSLSGQGGTSGANVLTF. The chain uses TRBV5-6 and TRBJ2-6; possible D gene TRBD1, 7 bases. Germline V gene sequence: CDR1 SGHDT, CDR2 YYEEEE. The CDR3 totals 19 residues. Trimming left V 1 base short and J 1 base short, with 18 bases between.

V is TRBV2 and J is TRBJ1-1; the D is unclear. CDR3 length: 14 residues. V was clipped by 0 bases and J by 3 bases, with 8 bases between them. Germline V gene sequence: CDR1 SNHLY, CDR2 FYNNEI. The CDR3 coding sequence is TGTGCCAGCAGTGAAGCGCTTCGAGACACTGAAGCTTTCTTT. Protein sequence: CASSEALRDTEAFF.

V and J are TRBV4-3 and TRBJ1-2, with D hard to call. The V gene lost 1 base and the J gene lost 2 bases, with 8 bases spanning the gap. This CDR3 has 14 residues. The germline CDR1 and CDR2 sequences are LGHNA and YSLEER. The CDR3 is CASSQVVQNYGYTF. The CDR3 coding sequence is TGCGCCAGCAGCCAAGTGGTTCAGAACTATGGCTACACCTTC.

CDR3 in amino acids: CASSKTEQYF. Here the CDR3 DNA reads TGTGCCAGCAGCAAGACAGAGCAGTACTTC. This sequence joins TRBV2 and TRBJ2-7; D uncertain. Germline values: CDR1 SNHLY, CDR2 FYNNEI. This CDR3 is built from 10 residues. V lost 6 bases to trimming and J lost 7 bases, with 7 bases between them.

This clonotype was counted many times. CDR3 loop: CASSRDGYQETQYF. The CDR3 region has the DNA TGTGCCAGCAGCCGGGACGGATACCAAGAGACCCAGTACTTC. The chain links TRBV7-2 to TRBJ2-5; possibly TRBD1 or TRBD2 for D (5 bases each). Trimming stripped 5 bases from V and 0 bases from J, with 10 bases between. CDR1 is SGHTA and CDR2 is FQGNSA in the germline V gene. This CDR3 is 14 amino acids long.

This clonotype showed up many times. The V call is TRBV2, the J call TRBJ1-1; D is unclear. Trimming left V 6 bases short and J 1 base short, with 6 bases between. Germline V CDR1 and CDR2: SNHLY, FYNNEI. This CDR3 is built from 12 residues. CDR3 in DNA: TGTGCCAGCAGGGAGGGGAACACTGAAGCTTTCTTT. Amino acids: CASREGNTEAFF.